This T cell receptor (beta chain) was captured in a study of T cell responses to AZD1222 COVID-19 vaccine (dated by TCRdb to about 2021). Regarding the research as a whole: AZD1222 recipients given second doses at about 4 weeks or at about 12 weeks were pooled, since spike-specific TCR depth and breadth were not found to differ between the two schedules. TCR sequencing was performed for about 240 trial participants, of whom about 200 were given two doses of AZD1222 and roughly 25 were given two doses of MenACWY control vaccine. Trial participants were enrolled into age subgroups of 18-55, 56-69 and 70-plus years, which contained approximately 150, 30 and 60 TCR-sequenced participants, respectively. On the study overall, not on this receptor specifically: No day 14 peak-response samples were available, so repertoires were characterized only after the peak T cell response. After two AZD1222 doses, both the breadth and the depth of spike-specific TCRs were significantly higher than at day 0 and than in MenACWY recipients. CD4 TCRs associated with the vaccine covered the entire spike protein, and the dominant responses were in regions 160-218 and 743-854. Participants were mostly white British, with more females than males. The authors suggested clonal diversity may have been underestimated. Reportedly, close to half of the unique spike-specific TCRs recognized epitopes lying outside the regions that are mutated in the B.1.351 and B.1.1.7 variants. The 56-69-year group was small, and its depth increase did not reach significance, likely because of low power. Conclusions about previously exposed vaccinees are limited because only five to seven AZD1222 recipients were SARS-CoV-2 seropositive at baseline.

In the case of this clone: Its binding antigen is unknown. The sample holds no much larger clone one base away, and base qualities are not on file.

The CDR3 regions of human TCRbeta chains were subjected to immunosequencing. The study's own analysis went as follows. TCRs in the repertoires were matched against a reference library of SARS-CoV-2-specific TCRs that had been generated with the MIRA antigen-specificity platform. Breadth was defined as the fraction of unique TCRs that were SARS-CoV-2-associated, and depth was defined as the fraction of total T cells that were SARS-CoV-2-associated. Using the MIRA data, each spike-specific TCR was assigned both to the spike region to which the TCR was reactive and to a CD4 or CD8 class. Log10-transformed breadth and depth values were compared by one-way ANOVA with Sidak's multiple comparisons tests. As stored in TCRdb, this immuneACCESS dataset retains in-frame rearrangements with V and J assigned. A fraction of the clones does not appear; measured against another copy, unresolved V genes explain less than half of the discrepancy, and the remainder lacks a known reason. For V, J and clone size, that table is used; D and trimming come from the DNA. This sample is represented by about 74,000 clones; roughly 90% of them were singletons. Less than 3% of the sample goes to the ten largest clones.

Reading the germline V gene (reference sequence) gives CDR1 PRHDT and CDR2 FYEKMQ. From its cysteine to its phenylalanine, the CDR3 spans 13 amino acids. The kept DNA is CDR3 alone, 39 bases in frame from the first base. V loses 2 bases of germline sequence and J loses 3 bases, and the interval between the two ends is 7 bases. The time point label corresponds to: baseline before first vaccination. Vaccinee samples came from UK trials COV001 and COV002, including a single-blind randomized controlled phase 2/3 trial of AZD1222 (ChAdOx1 nCoV-19) in healthy adults. For TCRbeta chain sequencing, PBMC samples were collected from trial participants at day 0 and at day 28 after the second dose.

This receptor was taken from an adult in good health. The sample here was peripheral blood, taken on day 0 of AZD1222 vaccination. The V and J segments used are TRBV13 and TRBJ1-1; the D gene lacks a confident call. The DNA sequence is TGTGCCAGCAGCTTAAAGACGGACACTGAAGCTTTCTTT. It specifies CASSLKTDTEAFF.